This passage covers 26 T cell receptor beta chains from one sample sequenced in a study of cytomegalovirus exposure and HLA in healthy donors (dated by TCRdb to about 2017). The library was generated by the immunoSEQ multiplex PCR assay. For the multiplex PCR, a mixture combining 60 forward primers for TCR Vbeta segments and 13 reverse primers for TCR Jbeta segments was used. TCRdb carries this immuneACCESS record with in-frame sequences only. Its versions omit some clonotypes, under half of them owing to an unresolved V gene in the studies checked, with the rest unexplained. Present in this sample are approximately 150,000 clones, roughly 80% of which were seen just once. 2.9% of the sample is taken by the ten largest. Sequencing input: PBMCs. All receptors derive from a woman aged 25 to 39 in good health and CMV-seronegative.

This chain links TRBV7-2 with TRBJ2-3; 7 nucleotides align to TRBD2. Germline V CDR1 and CDR2: SGHTA, FQGNSA. The V segment lost 1 base and the J segment 1 base; nucleotides outside the gene matches: 8. The CDR3 runs 17 residues. As DNA, the CDR3 is TGTGCCAGCAGCTTAGTGCGGACGAGCGGGGGCACAGATACGCAGTATTTT. Translated: CASSLVRTSGGTDTQYF.

This chain uses TRBV5-4 with TRBJ1-2; 8 nucleotides line up with TRBD1. The CDR3 is 13 residues long. Trimming at V came to 3 bases and at J to 8 bases, leaving 6 bases not matched to a gene. Germline values: CDR1 SGHNT, CDR2 YYREEE (reference sequence). CDR3 loop: CASSSLTGEGYTF. CDR3 in DNA: TGTGCCAGCAGCTCGTTGACAGGGGAAGGCTACACCTTC. Supplemented by reference TRBV5-4 and TRBJ1-2, the full variable domain reads ETGVTQSPTHLIKTRGQQVTLRCSSQSGHNTVSWYQQALGQGPQFIFQYYREEENGRGNFPPRFSGLQFPNYSSELNVNALELDDSALYLCASSSLTGEGYTFGSGTRLTVV.

The chain combines TRBV10-3 with TRBJ2-7; D ambiguous. The length of the CDR3 is 16 residues. V was clipped by 3 bases and J by 0 bases, with 15 bases between them. Germline values: CDR1 ENHRY, CDR2 SYGVKD. CDR3 sequence: CAISERFNSRSYEQYF. The CDR3 DNA is TGTGCCATCAGTGAAAGATTTAACAGTCGCTCCTACGAGCAGTACTTC.

Only a few counts were recorded for this clone. The chain has TRBV6-1 and TRBJ2-7, with 12 bases lining up with TRBD2. The CDR3 has 17 amino acids. Unmatched junction bases numbered 12, after V lost 4 bases and J lost 5 bases. Looked up from germline, CDR1 is MNHNS and CDR2 is SASEGT. The CDR3 bases are TGTGCCAGCAGTGCCGGGACTAGCGGGTTTAGAGCTGACGAGCAGTACTTC. The encoded protein is CASSAGTSGFRADEQYF.

The chain combines TRBV28 with TRBJ2-1; D uncertain. CDR1 is MDHEN, CDR2 SYDVKM, per germline. The CDR3 consists of 11 residues. Deletions cut 10 bases from V and 8 bases from J, with 12 bases between. This CDR3 reads CATDVEDEQFF. The CDR3, as DNA: TGTGCCACCGACGTAGAGGATGAGCAGTTCTTC.

This chain links TRBV7-2 with TRBJ1-5; D remains unclear. The CDR3 is 14 residues long. CDR1 and CDR2 (germline): SGHTA, FQGNSA. With 1 base removed from V and 2 bases from J, the gap between germline ends came to 6 bases. The CDR3 region has the DNA TGTGCCAGCAGCTTAGGTCCTGGCAATCAGCCCCAGCATTTT. As protein: CASSLGPGNQPQHF. Full variable domain (outside the CDR3, taken from reference TRBV7-2 and TRBJ1-5): GAGVSQSPSNKVTEKGKDVELRCDPISGHTALYWYRQSLGQGLEFLIYFQGNSAPDKSGLPSDRFSAERTGGSVSTLTIQRTQQEDSAVYLCASSLGPGNQPQHFGDGTRLSIL.

This clone was detected once. The chain recombines TRBV19 with TRBJ1-5; no reliable D call. The CDR3 has 13 residues. V lost 1 base, J lost 6 bases, and 7 bases lay in between. The V gene's germline CDR1 is LNHDA and CDR2 SQIVND (reference sequence). CDR3 amino acids: CASSIGGIQPQHF. The CDR3 nucleotides are TGTGCCAGTAGTATAGGAGGGATTCAGCCCCAGCATTTT.

The chain carries TRBV7-6 and TRBJ2-5; TRBD2 might be the D (5 bases). The DNA end lines up better with TRBJ2-7; the J call may be wrong. Per germline, CDR1 SGHVS and CDR2 FNYEAQ. The CDR3 consists of 15 residues. The CDR3 loop reads CASSLGGSRDYEQYF. In DNA form, the CDR3 reads TGTGCCAGCAGCTTAGGAGGCTCCCGGGACTACGAGCAGTACTTC.

V usage is TRBV18 and J usage is TRBJ1-2; D is unresolved. CDR1 KGHSH and CDR2 LQKENI come from the germline V gene. Trimming removed 2 bases from V and 12 bases from J, with 16 bases in between. The CDR3 length is 13 residues. The CDR3 protein is CASSPRTEPRDTF. The CDR3 nucleotides are TGTGCCAGCTCACCAAGGACGGAACCGAGGGACACCTTC.

The J gene is TRBJ1-4, the V gene TRBV7-6, with TRBD1 matching over 7 bases. CDR3 length: 19 amino acids. V trimming: 1 base; J trimming: 4 bases; junction bases outside the gene matches: 15. Germline CDR1 reads SGHVS; CDR2 reads FNYEAQ. The chain's CDR3 is CASSLVLFIRGQSNEKLFF. The CDR3 DNA sequence: TGTGCCAGCAGCTTAGTTCTTTTTATAAGGGGACAGAGTAATGAAAAACTGTTTTTT.

The V call is TRBV7-9, the J call TRBJ2-2; 9 nucleotides align to TRBD1. V shed 8 bases, J shed 5 bases, and the junction held 3 bases outside the gene matches. The CDR3 contains 13 residues. Germline CDR1 and CDR2: SEHNR and FQNEAQ (reference sequence). The CDR3 loop reads CASHRGPTGELFF. As DNA, the CDR3 is TGTGCCAGCCACAGGGGGCCGACCGGGGAGCTGTTTTTT.

The gene calls are TRBV5-5 and TRBJ2-2; no firm D call. Germline V lookup: CDR1 SGHKS, CDR2 YYEKEE (reference sequence). V was shortened by 0 bases and J by 6 bases, with 6 bases between the two germline ends. The CDR3 is 13 amino acids. The CDR3 protein is CASSLELPGELFF. For the CDR3, the DNA is TGTGCCAGCAGCTTGGAACTCCCCGGGGAGCTGTTTTTT.

The chain has TRBV6-1 and TRBJ1-5, with TRBD1 matching over 7 bases. There are 14 residues in the CDR3. Germline V lookup: CDR1 MNHNS, CDR2 SASEGT. J gave up 6 bases and V 1 base, and 3 bases lay outside the gene matches. CDR3 sequence: CASSEGQGGQPQHF. The CDR3 DNA reads TGTGCCAGCAGTGAAGGACAGGGTGGTCAGCCCCAGCATTTT.

The sample holds a few counts of this clone. The rearrangement uses TRBV10-3 and TRBJ1-3; D may be TRBD1 (6 bases). Germline V lookup: CDR1 ENHRY, CDR2 SYGVKD. V shed 5 bases and J shed 4 bases, with 15 bases lying between them. The length of the CDR3 is 15 residues. This CDR3 is CAISPRGEGGNTIYF. For the CDR3, the DNA is TGTGCCATCAGTCCCAGGGGAGAGGGAGGAAACACCATATATTTT.

V and J are TRBV19 and TRBJ1-5; D unclear. Per the germline V gene, CDR1 is LNHDA and CDR2 is SQIVND (reference sequence). V was shortened by 5 bases and J by 0 bases, with 8 bases between the two germline ends. The CDR3 consists of 14 residues. In nucleotides, the CDR3 is TGTGCCAGTAGTCCGACAAATAGCAATCAGCCCCAGCATTTT. The encoded protein is CASSPTNSNQPQHF.

The genes are TRBV7-9 and TRBJ2-7; TRBD1 is a possible D gene (6 bases). Deletions cut 5 bases from V and 1 base from J, with 12 bases between. There are 14 residues in the CDR3. CDR1 SEHNR and CDR2 FQNEAQ come from the germline V gene (reference sequence). The CDR3 protein is CASSHNRESYEQYF. The CDR3 DNA follows: TGTGCCAGCAGCCACAACAGGGAATCCTACGAGCAGTACTTC.

This clone was counted between two and nine times. The rearrangement links TRBV4-1 to TRBJ1-2; 8 nucleotides match TRBD1. Germline lookup yields CDR1 MGHRA and CDR2 YSYEKL. This CDR3 region has 13 residues. V trimming: 4 bases; J trimming: 4 bases; junction bases outside the gene matches: 2. The CDR3 spells CASSPGGGYGYTF. DNA for the CDR3: TGCGCCAGCAGCCCAGGGGGCGGCTATGGCTACACCTTC.

This rearrangement joins TRBV19 to TRBJ1-2; the match to TRBD1 covers 8 bases. Unmatched junction bases numbered 10, after V lost 5 bases and J lost 5 bases. From germline, CDR1 is LNHDA and CDR2 SQIVND (reference sequence). The CDR3 is 15 residues long. The CDR3 coding sequence is TGTGCCAGTAGTTACAGGACAGGGTTCCATTATGGCTACACCTTC. Residues: CASSYRTGFHYGYTF.

J is TRBJ2-1 and V is TRBV5-4, with D perhaps TRBD1 (6 bases). The germline CDR1 and CDR2 sequences are SGHNT and YYREEE (reference sequence). Trimming shortened V by 5 bases and J by 9 bases, and 12 bases separated the two germline ends. The CDR3 totals 12 residues. The CDR3 DNA is TGTGCCAGCAGGGGGGCTTGGAGTGAGCAGTTCTTC. This encodes CASRGAWSEQFF.

V gene TRBV10-3 combines with J gene TRBJ1-2; 7 bases are a match to TRBD1. This CDR3 region has 15 residues. CDR1 and CDR2 from the germline V gene are ENHRY and SYGVKD. V was pared by 6 bases and J by 4 bases, with 11 bases of the junction left unmatched. This CDR3 reads CAISPGTVSGYGYTF. The DNA of the CDR3 is TGTGCCATCAGCCCCGGGACAGTCAGCGGCTATGGCTACACCTTC.

The table lists this clone with a few counts. The chain recombines TRBV5-1 with TRBJ2-3; D not resolved. Trimming stripped 9 bases from V and 0 bases from J, with 11 bases between. Germline V lookup: CDR1 SGHRS, CDR2 YFSETQ. The CDR3 runs to 13 residues. The CDR3 nucleotides are TGCGCCACTGCAGCGATTAGCACAGATACGCAGTATTTT. Protein product: CATAAISTDTQYF.

The chain carries TRBV21-1 and TRBJ2-1; the D call in the table, TRBD1, was not verified against the DNA. TRBV21-1 corresponds to a pseudogene. This CDR3 comprises 19 residues. The CDR3 nucleotides are TGTGCCAGCAGCAATTACTTATCTCGGGACAGGGGAGTCAGGAATGAGCAGTTCTTC. As protein: CASSNYLSRDRGVRNEQFF.

This chain joins TRBV7-9 and TRBJ1-5, with D uncertain. Per germline, CDR1 SEHNR and CDR2 FQNEAQ (reference sequence). V was clipped by 4 bases and J by 4 bases, with 11 bases between them. The CDR3 is 14 residues long. This CDR3 is CASSSSGENQPQHF. As DNA, the CDR3 is TGTGCCAGCAGCTCCAGCGGGGAAAATCAGCCCCAGCATTTT.

This clone was found once. This chain uses TRBV11-3 with TRBJ2-7, with 8 bases identical to TRBD1. Germline CDR1 reads SGHNT; CDR2 reads YENEEA. This CDR3 is 15 amino acids long. The ends lost 4 bases at V and 3 bases at J; junction bases unmatched: 8. This CDR3 is CASSSGTGLHYEQYF. In DNA, the CDR3 is TGTGCCAGCAGCTCCGGGACAGGTCTACACTACGAGCAGTACTTC.

The chain joins TRBV9 to TRBJ2-2; TRBD2 matches at 7 bases. Germline V CDR1 and CDR2: SGDLS, YYNGEE. V lost 3 bases, J lost 0 bases, and 8 bases stayed unmatched. The CDR3 contains 17 residues. The CDR3 DNA reads as TGTGCCAGCAGCGGACTCCGGGACTACTCGAACACCGGGGAGCTGTTTTTT. Translation: CASSGLRDYSNTGELFF.

The chain joins TRBV6-4 to TRBJ1-2; D possibly corresponds to TRBD1 (6 bases). CDR1 is MRHNA, CDR2 SNTAGT, per germline. The CDR3 totals 16 residues. V was clipped by 3 bases and J by 7 bases, with 21 bases between them. The CDR3 DNA reads TGTGCCAGCAGTGAACAACCGGACAGCGGATTCGCTGGCTACACCTTC. It codes for CASSEQPDSGFAGYTF.